This entry lists 24 T cell receptor beta chains sequenced from one sample in a study of cytomegalovirus exposure and HLA in healthy donors. The PCR contained 60 Vbeta and 13 Jbeta primers. Sequencing used immunoSEQ multiplex PCR; TCRdb keeps in-frame clones, though not all of them. The sample contains 130,000 or so clones, approximately 78% of which appear only once. Material: PBMCs. These receptors originate from a woman in her fifties or sixties in good health and CMV-seropositive.

This rearrangement joins TRBV6-5 to TRBJ1-5, with 7 positions matching TRBD1. Unmatched junction bases numbered 6, after V lost 6 bases and J lost 7 bases. Germline loops: CDR1 MNHEY, CDR2 SVGAGI. This CDR3 is 13 amino acids long. The CDR3 DNA is TGTGCCAGCAGGCCAGACAGGGACCAGCCCCAGCATTTT. This sequence encodes CASRPDRDQPQHF.

The chain couples TRBV11-2 to TRBJ1-5; D uncertain. The CDR3 runs to 13 residues. Germline CDR1 is SGHAT and CDR2 is FQNNGV. The germline V and J ends were trimmed by 5 bases and 9 bases, with 14 bases remaining between them. CDR3 sequence (DNA): TGTGCCAGCAGCGCGCTTAGGCTAGGGCCCCAGCATTTT. Amino acids: CASSALRLGPQHF.

The chain is built from TRBV1 and TRBJ2-7; the D call of TRBD2 is as the table states it, not checked on the DNA. TRBV1 is assigned pseudogene status. CDR3 length equals 15 residues. The CDR3 loop reads CTSHRPSPRSYEQYF. In DNA, the CDR3 is TGCACCAGCCATAGACCGAGTCCGAGGTCCTACGAGCAGTACTTC.

This chain uses TRBV6-5 with TRBJ2-7; 9 bases map to TRBD2. V shed 0 bases and J 0 bases; nucleotides not matched to a gene: 3. The CDR3 length is 16 residues. CDR1 is MNHEY and CDR2 is SVGAGI in the germline V gene. This chain's CDR3 is CASSYSPSGDSYEQYF. The CDR3 DNA follows: TGTGCCAGCAGTTACTCGCCTAGCGGGGACTCCTACGAGCAGTACTTC.

This clone has more than one count but fewer than ten. The rearrangement joins TRBV27 to TRBJ2-1; 11 bases match TRBD1. The CDR3 has 15 residues. Germline V gene data show CDR1 as MNHEY and CDR2 as SMNVEV (reference sequence). V lost 7 bases and J lost 6; bases outside the gene matches: 8. DNA of the CDR3: TGTGCCAGCACCTTTTTGGACAGGGGGCTCAATGAGCAGTTCTTC. Its translation is CASTFLDRGLNEQFF.

The chain employs TRBV5-1 and TRBJ2-7; possibly TRBD1 for D (7 bases). Between the trimmed V and J ends, which lost 3 bases and 3 bases, there was a span of 16 bases. The germline gives CDR1 SGHRS, CDR2 YFSETQ. The CDR3 covers 15 residues. The CDR3 DNA sequence: TGCGCCAGCAGCTACCTCAGGGGGGCCTTCTACGAGCAGTACTTC. It translates to CASSYLRGAFYEQYF.

The CDR3 spells CASSSDPKGTYEQYF. In DNA form, the CDR3 reads TGTGCCAGCAGTTCGGACCCAAAGGGGACCTACGAGCAGTACTTC. The chain links TRBV28 to TRBJ2-7; D might be TRBD1 (5 bases). V dropped 4 bases and J dropped 2 bases, with 15 bases sitting between them. The CDR3 has 15 residues. Germline CDR1 is MDHEN and CDR2 is SYDVKM.

The chain uses TRBV5-8 and TRBJ1-5, with 9 bases fitting TRBD1. This CDR3 is built from 19 residues. The J segment lost 0 bases and the V segment lost 4 bases, leaving 14 bases of the junction unmatched. The germline gives CDR1 SGHTS, CDR2 YDEGEE. The CDR3 sequence: CASSGSGTGIRDSNQPQHF. In DNA, the CDR3 is TGTGCCAGCAGCGGATCCGGGACAGGGATAAGGGATAGCAATCAGCCCCAGCATTTT.

This sequence joins TRBV30 and TRBJ2-3; 7 nucleotides align to TRBD2. Trimming at V came to 0 bases and at J to 7 bases, leaving 4 bases not matched to a gene. Germline assignment: CDR1 GTSNPN and CDR2 SVGIG (reference sequence). The CDR3 length is 13 residues. This CDR3 is CAWSVGGRHTQYF. CDR3 nucleotide sequence: TGTGCCTGGAGTGTGGGCGGGAGACATACGCAGTATTTT. Drawing the rest from reference TRBV30 and TRBJ2-3, the complete variable domain is SQTIHQWPATLVQPVGSPLSLECTVEGTSNPNLYWYRQAAGRGLQLLFYSVGIGQISSEVPQNLSASRPQDRQFILSSKKLLLSDSGFYLCAWSVGGRHTQYFGPGTRLTVL.

This chain links TRBV7-9 with TRBJ1-2, with 8 positions matching TRBD1. The CDR3 covers 14 residues. V gave up 1 base and J gave up 8 bases; unmatched junction bases: 6. Germline V lookup: CDR1 SEHNR, CDR2 FQNEAQ (reference sequence). CDR3 protein: CASSLGRGRGGYTF. The CDR3 coding sequence is TGTGCCAGCAGCTTAGGCAGGGGGCGCGGGGGCTACACCTTC. The whole variable domain, remainder taken from reference TRBV7-9 and TRBJ1-2, is DTGVSQNPRHKITKRGQNVTFRCDPISEHNRLYWYRQTLGQGPEFLTYFQNEAQLEKSRLLSDRFSAERPKGSFSTLEIQRTEQGDSAMYLCASSLGRGRGGYTFGSGTRLTVV.

The genes are TRBV6-6 and TRBJ2-5; TRBD2 aligns across 12 bases. Trimming at V came to 8 bases and at J to 4 bases, leaving 2 bases not matched to a gene. This CDR3 is 13 amino acids long. Germline V gene sequence: CDR1 MNHNY, CDR2 SVGAGI (reference sequence). This chain's CDR3 is CASLAGGTETQYF. The CDR3 DNA reads TGTGCCAGCCTAGCGGGGGGGACAGAGACCCAGTACTTC.

The rearrangement joins TRBV5-4 to TRBJ1-1; weak D call: TRBD1 (5 bases). This CDR3 contains 15 residues. From germline, CDR1 is SGHNT and CDR2 YYREEE (reference sequence). Trimming shortened V by 0 bases and J by 5 bases, and 14 bases separated the two germline ends. The CDR3 DNA is TGTGCCAGCAGCTTGGCCGGCGACAGCCTGACTGAAGCTTTCTTT. It translates to CASSLAGDSLTEAFF.

The J gene is TRBJ1-1, the V gene TRBV5-1; possible D gene TRBD1, 5 bases. Trimming stripped 5 bases from V and 4 bases from J, with 12 bases between. From germline, CDR1 is SGHRS and CDR2 YFSETQ. CDR3 length: 13 residues. CDR3 sequence reads: CASSSGMATEAFF. The CDR3 DNA follows: TGCGCCAGCAGTTCAGGGATGGCCACTGAAGCTTTCTTT.

The rearrangement links TRBV6-6 to TRBJ1-5, with TRBD1 identical over 7 bases. The length of the CDR3 is 14 residues. The V gene end was trimmed by 2 bases and the J gene end by 5 bases; junction bases not matched to a gene: 3. Germline V lookup: CDR1 MNHNY, CDR2 SVGAGI (reference sequence). This CDR3 reads CASSYLTGDQPQHF. Here the CDR3 DNA reads TGTGCCAGCAGTTACCTAACAGGGGATCAGCCCCAGCATTTT.

The V call is TRBV5-1, the J call TRBJ2-1; 9 nucleotides align to TRBD1. Germline V gene lookup returns CDR1 SGHRS and CDR2 YFSETQ. This CDR3 has 16 amino acids. V gave up 1 base and J gave up 2 bases; unmatched junction bases: 4. The CDR3 DNA sequence: TGCGCCAGCAGCTTGAGGGGACAGGGCCCCTACAATGAGCAGTTCTTC. Translated: CASSLRGQGPYNEQFF. The whole variable domain, remainder taken from reference TRBV5-1 and TRBJ2-1, is KAGVTQTPRYLIKTRGQQVTLSCSPISGHRSVSWYQQTPGQGLQFLFEYFSETQRNKGNFPGRFSGRQFSNSRSEMNVSTLELGDSALYLCASSLRGQGPYNEQFFGPGTRLTVL.

This rearrangement joins TRBV7-2 to TRBJ2-5; D may be TRBD2 (6 bases). The CDR3 is 12 amino acids. CDR1 SGHTA and CDR2 FQGNSA come from the germline V gene. The V end was cut by 8 bases, the J end by 0 bases, with 7 bases between. The CDR3 sequence is CASAGYQETQYF. The CDR3 bases are TGTGCCAGCGCGGGGTACCAAGAGACCCAGTACTTC.

There are a few counts of this clone. The J gene is TRBJ1-5, the V gene TRBV4-1; 7 positions agree with TRBD1. The V gene's germline CDR1 is MGHRA and CDR2 YSYEKL. This CDR3 is 14 amino acids long. Trimming took 6 bases from V and 7 from J; bases not matched to a gene: 9. The CDR3 loop is CASRARQGGQPQHF. The CDR3, as DNA: TGCGCCAGCAGGGCCCGACAGGGTGGCCAGCCCCAGCATTTT.

The chain combines TRBV7-9 with TRBJ1-1, with D tentatively TRBD1 (6 bases). The germline V gene encodes CDR1 SEHNR and CDR2 FQNEAQ (reference sequence). The CDR3 is made up of 13 amino acids. V was cut by 5 bases and J by 11 bases, with 18 bases left in between. CDR3 DNA sequence: TGTGCCAGCAGCCCATTTGTTGGGGGCGCGGCTTTCTTT. Amino acid sequence: CASSPFVGGAAFF.

This chain connects TRBV29-1 to TRBJ1-5; 7 bases align to TRBD1. Germline V gives CDR1 SQVTM, CDR2 ANQGSEA. Germline trimming cut 5 bases from V and 0 bases from J; bases unmatched to any gene: 1. The CDR3 runs 13 residues. The CDR3 sequence: CSVRGHSNQPQHF. The CDR3 DNA reads as TGCAGCGTTAGGGGGCATAGCAATCAGCCCCAGCATTTT.

This clone was observed a single time. The V and J genes are TRBV29-1 and TRBJ2-7; D gene ambiguous. Germline values: CDR1 SQVTM, CDR2 ANQGSEA. V lost 6 bases and J lost 5, with 20 bases in between. The CDR3 has 14 residues. Here the CDR3 reads CSVHVSDGFDEQYF. The CDR3 DNA reads as TGCAGCGTCCACGTATCTGACGGGTTCGACGAGCAGTACTTC.

This chain links TRBV11-2 with TRBJ1-3, with D perhaps TRBD1 (5 bases). Germline CDR1 SGHAT, CDR2 FQNNGV. Trimming stripped 7 bases from V and 4 bases from J, with 23 bases between. The CDR3 sequence is 17 residues long. CDR3 DNA sequence: TGTGCCAGCAACCCTGGGGCACACAGCTTGGGCGGAAACACCATATATTTT. Translation: CASNPGAHSLGGNTIYF.

The V call is TRBV2, the J call TRBJ2-5, with 9 bases matching TRBD2. V lost 8 bases and J lost 11; bases outside the gene matches: 15. The CDR3 loop spans 14 amino acids. Germline V gene data show CDR1 as SNHLY and CDR2 as FYNNEI. The CDR3 region has the DNA TGTGCCAGCTCTCGATTAGCGGGAGAGGCGGAGCAGTACTTC. The encoded protein is CASSRLAGEAEQYF.

The chain uses TRBV9 and TRBJ2-1, with 8 bases fitting TRBD1. The V gene's germline CDR1 is SGDLS and CDR2 YYNGEE. The CDR3 runs 14 residues. Trimming removed 3 bases from V and 9 bases from J; junction bases left unmatched: 8. CDR3 nucleotides: TGTGCCAGCAGCGGATTGACAGGGGTCGCTGAGCAGTTCTTC. This translates into CASSGLTGVAEQFF. The variable domain in full, with the rest retrieved from reference TRBV9 and TRBJ2-1, is DSGVTQTPKHLITATGQRVTLRCSPRSGDLSVYWYQQSLDQGLQFLIQYYNGEERAKGNILERFSAQQFPDLHSELNLSSLELGDSALYFCASSGLTGVAEQFFGPGTRLTVL.

The V and J genes are TRBV15 and TRBJ1-2, with TRBD1 identical over 10 bases. V was pared by 9 bases and J by 8 bases, with 12 bases of the junction left unmatched. Per germline, CDR1 LNHNV and CDR2 YYDKDF (reference sequence). This CDR3 has 14 amino acids. CDR3 in amino acids: CATSRTGGLGGYTF. CDR3 DNA sequence: TGTGCCACATCCCGGACAGGGGGATTAGGGGGCTACACCTTC.